These T cell receptor beta chains were read from a single sample in a study of T cell responses to AZD1222 COVID-19 vaccine. Sequenced by immunoSEQ multiplex PCR; TCRdb stores in-frame clones only, minus some. Counted here are about 130,000 clones, about 91% occurring once; the ten biggest clones make up about 2.1%. Sequencing used peripheral blood, obtained on day 0 of AZD1222 vaccination. The receptors shown here come from an adult in good health. Both conserved end residues are part of each CDR3. The D gene is left open where the match is weak. For some rows the clone size is stated as once, few or many, or as a class when expanded; others skip it.

CDR3 DNA	CDR3 protein	V gene	J gene	clone size	D gene
TGTGCCAGCAGTGATGGTATACTAGCAGGACCAGATACGCAGTATTTT	CASSDGILAGPDTQYF	TRBV2	TRBJ2-3	.	.
TGTGCCAGCTCACCCGTGGCCACGAACTATGGCTACACCTTC	CASSPVATNYGYTF	TRBV18	TRBJ1-2	.	.
TGTGCCAGCAGCTTAGGCTTTTCCTACGAGCAGTACTTC	CASSLGFSYEQYF	TRBV7-2	TRBJ2-7	.	.
TGTGCCACCAGCAGAGGATTGAGCTATGGCTACACCTTC	CATSRGLSYGYTF	TRBV15	TRBJ1-2	.	.
TGTGCCAGCAGTTACTCGAATGGTGAGCAGTTCTTC	CASSYSNGEQFF	TRBV6-2/TRBV6-3	TRBJ2-1	.	.
TGCGCCAGCAGCCAAGTGGCAGGGGACTCTGGAAACACCATATATTTT	CASSQVAGDSGNTIYF	TRBV4-1	TRBJ1-3	once	.
TGCGCCAGCAGCCAGGGGACAGGGGGCGAGTATAACGAGCAGTACTTC	CASSQGTGGEYNEQYF	TRBV4-3	TRBJ2-7	few	TRBD1
TGTGCCAGCTCAGGTGACGGAACTTCCACTGAAGCTTTCTTT	CASSGDGTSTEAFF	TRBV18	TRBJ1-1	.	.
TGCAGCGGCACAGGGGGCTATGGCTACACCTTC	CSGTGGYGYTF	TRBV29-1	TRBJ1-2	.	TRBD1
TGTGCCAGCAGCCGCGACAGGACCCGCTACGAGCAGTACTTC	CASSRDRTRYEQYF	TRBV6-5	TRBJ2-7	.	.
TGTGCCAGCAGTTACCCTAATGACGGGAAAGAGACCCAGTACTTC	CASSYPNDGKETQYF	TRBV6-5	TRBJ2-5	once	.
TGTGCCAGCAGTCCTAGCGGGGGGGCCTTTGATGAGCAGTTCTTC	CASSPSGGAFDEQFF	TRBV28	TRBJ2-1	.	TRBD2
TGTGCCAGCAGTTACTCGAGAAGGCTTGACTATGGCTACACCTTC	CASSYSRRLDYGYTF	TRBV6-2/TRBV6-3	TRBJ1-2	.	.
TGTGCCAGTAGTACTAGCGGGGGGTCGAACACCGGGGAGCTGTTTTTT	CASSTSGGSNTGELFF	TRBV19	TRBJ2-2	once	TRBD2
TGTGCCACCAGATACGGTGACAGGGCCTCCTACGAGCAGTACTTC	CATRYGDRASYEQYF	TRBV15	TRBJ2-7	.	TRBD1
TGTGCCAGCAGGAGTCGGACTAGCGGGGGATACAATGAGCAGTTCTTC	CASRSRTSGGYNEQFF	TRBV28	TRBJ2-1	.	TRBD2
TGTGCCACCAGCACAAATAGCAATCAGCCCCAGCATTTT	CATSTNSNQPQHF	TRBV15	TRBJ1-5	.	.
TGTGCCAGCAGTTCGCCGGTCCGGCCAAACACTGAAGCTTTCTTT	CASSSPVRPNTEAFF	TRBV6-2/TRBV6-3	TRBJ1-1	.	.
TGTGCCAGCAGCCCCCCCGGGAGCACCATATATTTT	CASSPPGSTIYF	TRBV14	TRBJ1-3	.	.
TGTGCCAGCAGACCAATCAACAGGGAAGGTCAGCCCCAGCATTTT	CASRPINREGQPQHF	TRBV27	TRBJ1-5	.	.
TGTGCCAGCAGCCCGGCCGGGGCCCGCGGGGACACTGAAGCTTTCTTT	CASSPAGARGDTEAFF	TRBV5-6	TRBJ1-1	.	.
TGTGCCAGCAGCGCCGCCAGGATTGATGAAGCTTTCTTT	CASSAARIDEAFF	TRBV5-5	TRBJ1-1	.	.
TGTGCCAGTAGTACAAAGGGACCGCTTGCTAACTATGGCTACACCTTC	CASSTKGPLANYGYTF	TRBV19	TRBJ1-2	.	.
TGTGCCAGCAGCTCCCGTCTAGCGGGGGGGTTAGGTACGCAGTATTTT	CASSSRLAGGLGTQYF	TRBV11-3	TRBJ2-3	.	TRBD2
TGTGCCAGTAGTGCACTAGCGGGGGGCCACAATGAGCAGTTCTTC	CASSALAGGHNEQFF	TRBV19	TRBJ2-1	.	TRBD2
TGCGCCAGCAGCTTGTTACCAGGGAGCAACTCGGGTGGCTACACCTTC	CASSLLPGSNSGGYTF	TRBV5-1	TRBJ1-2	.	.
TGTGCCGGCAGGGGGGGGATGAACACTGAAGCTTTCTTT	CAGRGGMNTEAFF	TRBV2	TRBJ1-1	.	TRBD1
TGTGCCAGCTCACCCCTACAGGGGCCCCTGAACACTGAAGCTTTCTTT	CASSPLQGPLNTEAFF	TRBV18	TRBJ1-1	once	TRBD1
TGTGCCAGCAGCCGGGACAGGGGTCAGCCCCAGCATTTT	CASSRDRGQPQHF	TRBV7-8	TRBJ1-5	.	TRBD1
TGCGCCAGCAGCCAAGATCTAGCGGGGGCGTCAAAGACCCAGTACTTC	CASSQDLAGASKTQYF	TRBV4-1	TRBJ2-5	.	TRBD2
TGTGCCAGCAGTGAACAGGGTAACGAGCAGTACTTC	CASSEQGNEQYF	TRBV3-1/TRBV3-2	TRBJ2-7	.	.
TGTGCCAGCTCACCACCAGAAGCGACCTACGAGCAGTACTTC	CASSPPEATYEQYF	TRBV18	TRBJ2-7	.	.
TGCAGTGCTAGTGATCTAGCGGGGGCTTCAGCCTACAATGAGCAGTTCTTC	CSASDLAGASAYNEQFF	TRBV20-1	TRBJ2-1	.	TRBD2
TGTGCCAGCAGCCAAGAAGGTCCAGGGGGAAACTATGGCTACACCTTC	CASSQEGPGGNYGYTF	TRBV4-2	TRBJ1-2	.	TRBD1
TGTGCCAGCAGCTTGGCGGGACAGAGCACAGATACGCAGTATTTT	CASSLAGQSTDTQYF	TRBV5-5	TRBJ2-3	.	TRBD1